This T cell receptor beta chain came from a study of T cells in localized non-small cell lung cancer. Overall study results and limits: In adjacent lung, a median around 57 of the top 100 tumor clones were found. Measurement of T cell clonality placed uninvolved adjacent lung highest, above the level in tumor. Heterogeneity stays possible, as sequencing covered only one tumor region. With higher T cell density in blood came longer overall survival.

The germline V gene has CDR1 SEHNR and CDR2 FQNEAQ (reference sequence). Trimming took 7 bases from V and 5 from J; bases not matched to a gene: 7. This CDR3 has 13 residues. TCRdb's copy holds only in-frame clones and misses some; the assay was immunoSEQ multiplex PCR. The sample comprises tens of thousands of clones, around nine tenths of which are singletons, and about 6.6% rests with the top ten. Details on this clone: Its antigen is unidentified.

The chain uses TRBV7-9 and TRBJ2-5; 7 nucleotides agree with TRBD2. The sequence was obtained from a female donor over 55 with stage I lung adenocarcinoma. This sample comprised peripheral blood, obtained before any cancer treatment. For the CDR3, the DNA is TGTGCCAGCAACGTAGACGGGGGGGAGACCCAGTACTTC. As protein: CASNVDGGETQYF. The full variable domain, its missing parts supplied by reference TRBV7-9 and TRBJ2-5, is DTGVSQNPRHKITKRGQNVTFRCDPISEHNRLYWYRQTLGQGPEFLTYFQNEAQLEKSRLLSDRFSAERPKGSFSTLEIQRTEQGDSAMYLCASNVDGGETQYFGPGTRLLVL.